This T cell receptor (beta chain) was recovered during a study of cytomegalovirus exposure and HLA in healthy donors. The CDR3 spans 15 residues. CDR1 and CDR2 (germline): SGHNT, YENEEA. Trimming at V came to 6 bases and at J to 0 bases, leaving 5 bases not matched to a gene. PCR was performed using 60 Vbeta and 13 Jbeta primers. Sequenced by immunoSEQ multiplex PCR; TCRdb stores in-frame clones only, minus some. This sample has under 300,000 clones, with roughly 81% found just once. Those who donated were healthy bone marrow donors. The receptor's source is a woman aged 40 to 50 in good health and CMV-seropositive. The sequenced material came from PBMCs. The J gene is TRBJ2-1, the V gene TRBV11-3; TRBD1 aligns across 7 bases. The CDR3 DNA sequence: TGTGCCAGCAGTGCTCCAGGGGGCTCCTACAATGAGCAGTTCTTC. Protein: CASSAPGGSYNEQFF. Complete variable domain (other parts from reference TRBV11-3 and TRBJ2-1): EAGVVQSPRYKIIEKKQPVAFWCNPISGHNTLYWYLQNLGQGPELLIRYENEEAVDDSQLPKDRFSAERLKGVDSTLKIQPAELGDSAVYLCASSAPGGSYNEQFFGPGTRLTVL.